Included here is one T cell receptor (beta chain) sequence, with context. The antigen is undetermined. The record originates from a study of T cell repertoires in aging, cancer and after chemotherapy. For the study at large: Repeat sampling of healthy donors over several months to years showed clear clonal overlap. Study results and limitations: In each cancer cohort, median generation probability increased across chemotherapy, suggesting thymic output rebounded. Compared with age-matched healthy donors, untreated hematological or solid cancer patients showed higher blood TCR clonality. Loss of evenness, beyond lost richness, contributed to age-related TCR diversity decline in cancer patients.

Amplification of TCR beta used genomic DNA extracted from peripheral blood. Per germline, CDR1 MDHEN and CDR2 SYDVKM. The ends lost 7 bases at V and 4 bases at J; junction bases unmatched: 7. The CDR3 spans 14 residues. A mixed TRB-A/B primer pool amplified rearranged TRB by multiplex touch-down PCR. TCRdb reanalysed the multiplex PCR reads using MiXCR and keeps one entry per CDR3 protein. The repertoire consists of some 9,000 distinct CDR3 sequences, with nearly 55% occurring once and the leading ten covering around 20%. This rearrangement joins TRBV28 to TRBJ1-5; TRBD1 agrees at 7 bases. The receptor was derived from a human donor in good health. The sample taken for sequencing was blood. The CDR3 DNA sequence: TGTGCCAGCAATCCCGGGACAGAGAATCAGCCCCAGCATTTT. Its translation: CASNPGTENQPQHF. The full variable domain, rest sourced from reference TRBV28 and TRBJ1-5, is DVKVTQSSRYLVKRTGEKVFLECVQDMDHENMFWYRQDPGLGLRLIYFSYDVKMKEKGDIPEGYSVSREKKERFSLILESASTNQTSMYLCASNPGTENQPQHFGDGTRLSIL.